These 26 T cell receptor beta chains were all obtained from the same sample, sequenced in a study of shared clonotypes between healthy human individuals. Generated by immunoSEQ multiplex PCR, the TCRdb table keeps only in-frame clones and is missing some. The repertoire includes 2 million to 2.5 million clones, approximately 93% of them detected once, and 0.36% sits in the top ten. Sequences were obtained from naive CD4+ T cells from PBMCs. Described subset: CD45RA+ positively selected. The receptors were gathered from a man aged 18-30 years in good health. Some clones in this sample may be carry-over from other donors' samples.

The rearrangement uses TRBV7-9 and TRBJ1-1; TRBD1 is a possible D gene (5 bases). Trimming cost V 3 bases and J 0 bases, with 8 bases left between them. There are 14 residues in the CDR3. Germline values: CDR1 SEHNR, CDR2 FQNEAQ (reference sequence). CDR3 sequence reads: CASSLGTLNTEAFF. The CDR3 DNA reads as TGTGCCAGCAGCTTGGGGACGCTGAACACTGAAGCTTTCTTT. Full variable domain (rest looked up from reference TRBV7-9 and TRBJ1-1): DTGVSQNPRHKITKRGQNVTFRCDPISEHNRLYWYRQTLGQGPEFLTYFQNEAQLEKSRLLSDRFSAERPKGSFSTLEIQRTEQGDSAMYLCASSLGTLNTEAFFGQGTRLTVV.

The CDR3 protein is CASSQAANSPLHF. The CDR3 nucleotides read TGCGCCAGCAGCCAAGCTGCCAATTCACCCCTCCACTTT. The rearrangement joins TRBV4-3 to TRBJ1-6; D gene unclear. With 1 base removed from V and 7 bases from J, the gap between germline ends came to 5 bases. There are 13 residues in the CDR3. Germline loops: CDR1 LGHNA, CDR2 YSLEER.

The chain is built from TRBV18 and TRBJ2-1, with TRBD2 identical over 12 bases. Trimming took 3 bases from V and 12 from J; bases not matched to a gene: 9. The CDR3 runs 15 residues. The germline gives CDR1 KGHSH, CDR2 LQKENI. This CDR3 is CASSPGLAGGEGQFF. CDR3 sequence (DNA): TGTGCCAGCTCACCGGGCCTAGCGGGAGGGGAAGGGCAGTTCTTC.

The chain combines TRBV20-1 with TRBJ1-2, with a weak D call TRBD1 (5 bases). Germline values: CDR1 DFQATT, CDR2 SNEGSKA (reference sequence). The V gene lost 6 bases and the J gene lost 11 bases, with 13 bases spanning the gap. The CDR3 runs to 10 residues. For the CDR3, the DNA is TGCAGTGCCCCTGAGCAGGGTTACACCTTC. It encodes CSAPEQGYTF.

CDR3 coding DNA: TGTGCCAGCAGTTTCGCTCCCGGGGAAGCTTTCTTT. Amino acids: CASSFAPGEAFF. V usage is TRBV28 and J usage is TRBJ1-1; D is unresolved. The CDR3 runs 12 residues. The germline V and J ends were trimmed by 3 bases and 8 bases, with 10 bases remaining between them. The V gene's germline CDR1 is MDHEN and CDR2 SYDVKM. Drawing the rest from reference TRBV28 and TRBJ1-1, the complete variable domain is DVKVTQSSRYLVKRTGEKVFLECVQDMDHENMFWYRQDPGLGLRLIYFSYDVKMKEKGDIPEGYSVSREKKERFSLILESASTNQTSMYLCASSFAPGEAFFGQGTRLTVV.

The chain has TRBV28 and TRBJ2-1, with D possibly being TRBD2 (5 bases). Germline V lookup: CDR1 MDHEN, CDR2 SYDVKM. There are 14 residues in the CDR3. Trimming took off 6 bases at V and 2 bases at J, with 11 bases between the two ends. CDR3 nucleotides: TGTGCCAGCAGCCTCGGGGTCACCTACAATGAGCAGTTCTTC. It encodes CASSLGVTYNEQFF.

The chain couples TRBV29-1 to TRBJ2-7; 13 nucleotides agree with TRBD2. This CDR3 region has 16 residues. Trimming at V came to 1 base and at J to 4 bases, leaving 7 bases not matched to a gene. In germline, CDR1 is SQVTM, CDR2 ANQGSEA. The CDR3 DNA follows: TGCAGCGTTGAAGCCCCGACGACTAGCGGGAGGTACGAGCAGTACTTC. As protein: CSVEAPTTSGRYEQYF.

V usage is TRBV6-5 and J usage is TRBJ1-5; D gene unclear. The V gene lost 4 bases and the J gene lost 2 bases, with 9 bases spanning the gap. The CDR3 is 14 amino acids. Germline V gene data show CDR1 as MNHEY and CDR2 as SVGAGI. The CDR3 DNA sequence: TGTGCCAGCAGTTCTCGAAAACGCAATCAGCCCCAGCATTTT. Encoded protein: CASSSRKRNQPQHF.

This CDR3 reads CASSPRTGHYNEQFF. In DNA form, the CDR3 reads TGTGCCAGCAGCCCAAGGACAGGTCACTACAATGAGCAGTTCTTC. The chain has TRBV5-8 and TRBJ2-1; 7 bases map to TRBD1. The trim removed 4 bases at V and 3 bases at J, leaving 7 bases unmatched. The CDR3 runs to 15 residues. Germline CDR1 and CDR2: SGHTS and YDEGEE.

The chain carries TRBV6-6 and TRBJ2-3; TRBD1 matches 9 bases. V trimming: 5 bases; J trimming: 0 bases; junction bases outside the gene matches: 3. CDR3 length equals 15 residues. Germline V gives CDR1 MNHNY, CDR2 SVGAGI (reference sequence). The CDR3 DNA reads as TGTGCCAGCAGTACCGGGACAGGGAGCACAGATACGCAGTATTTT. Protein: CASSTGTGSTDTQYF.

Note on this clone: In the same sample, other DNA sequences code for this CDR3. The chain has TRBV7-2 and TRBJ1-5; the D gene is possibly TRBD1 (6 bases). Trimming removed 4 bases from V and 2 bases from J, with 9 bases in between. Per the germline V gene, CDR1 is SGHTA and CDR2 is FQGNSA. The CDR3 consists of 14 residues. As DNA, the CDR3 is TGTGCCAGCAGCTCTAGACAGGGCAATCAGCCCCAGCATTTT. Encoded protein: CASSSRQGNQPQHF.

The V gene is TRBV28, the J gene TRBJ1-1; D not certain. The V end was cut by 6 bases, the J end by 2 bases, with 13 bases between. The CDR3 has 14 residues. Germline V gene sequence: CDR1 MDHEN, CDR2 SYDVKM. The CDR3 region has the DNA TGTGCCAGCAGCCCATTGACGGGAAACACTGAAGCTTTCTTT. It yields the protein CASSPLTGNTEAFF.

This rearrangement joins TRBV5-1 to TRBJ2-1, with TRBD2 matching 14 bases. Germline CDR1 and CDR2: SGHRS and YFSETQ. Germline trimming cut 4 bases from V and 5 bases from J; bases unmatched to any gene: 2. The CDR3 runs to 15 residues. The DNA for the CDR3 is TGCGCCAGCAGCCGACTAGCGGGAGGGAACAATGAGCAGTTCTTC. This sequence encodes CASSRLAGGNNEQFF.

The V gene is TRBV2, the J gene TRBJ1-1; TRBD1 matches at 10 bases. This CDR3 has 13 amino acids. The V gene's germline CDR1 is SNHLY and CDR2 FYNNEI. Trimming cost V 6 bases and J 8 bases; bases outside gene matches: 6. The CDR3 is CASSPRDRGEAFF. DNA of the CDR3: TGTGCCAGCAGCCCAAGGGACAGGGGAGAAGCTTTCTTT.

The count of this clone is one. The chain joins TRBV6-4 to TRBJ2-2; 7 bases fit TRBD1. The V and J ends lost 8 bases and 4 bases, in that order; junction bases with no gene match: 4. Germline V gene data show CDR1 as MRHNA and CDR2 as SNTAGT. The CDR3 loop spans 13 amino acids. CDR3 loop: CASQTGPTGELFF. Written as DNA, the CDR3 is TGTGCCAGCCAGACAGGGCCCACCGGGGAGCTGTTTTTT.

This clone was counted a few times. For the CDR3, the DNA is TGTGCCAGCGGGGGACTCCCCACAAAGCTGTTTTTT. Translated, it gives CASGGLPTKLFF. The chain employs TRBV27 and TRBJ2-2, with TRBD2 as a possible D gene (6 bases). From germline, CDR1 is MNHEY and CDR2 SMNVEV (reference sequence). Trimming shortened V by 8 bases and J by 12 bases, and 16 bases separated the two germline ends. CDR3 length equals 12 residues.

The genes are TRBV5-1 and TRBJ2-3; weak D call: TRBD1 (6 bases). CDR1 SGHRS and CDR2 YFSETQ come from the germline V gene. The CDR3 spans 14 residues. V was shortened by 4 bases and J by 8 bases, with 17 bases between the two germline ends. In DNA, the CDR3 is TGCGCCAGCAGCATCCAGGGGCCGTCTGCTACGCAGTATTTT. As protein: CASSIQGPSATQYF.

The rearrangement uses TRBV15 and TRBJ1-2, with D unclear. CDR1 and CDR2 from the germline V gene are LNHNV and YYDKDF (reference sequence). Trimming pared 3 bases from V and 4 bases from J, leaving 15 bases between. The CDR3 has 15 amino acids. The CDR3 reads CATSRREDFFYGYTF. In DNA form, the CDR3 reads TGTGCCACCAGCAGGAGGGAGGATTTTTTCTATGGCTACACCTTC.

This clone was seen just once. The CDR3 protein is CASSVGGRVTNNEQFF. The CDR3 bases are TGCGCCAGCTCCGTGGGCGGGAGGGTTACGAACAATGAGCAGTTCTTC. The V and J genes are TRBV5-1 and TRBJ2-1, with 9 bases identical to TRBD2. Per germline, CDR1 SGHRS and CDR2 YFSETQ. The CDR3 contains 16 residues. J gave up 5 bases and V 7 bases, and 13 bases lay outside the gene matches.

This chain links TRBV11-2 with TRBJ2-1, with 7 nucleotides matching TRBD2. The CDR3 sequence is 15 residues long. V lost 8 bases, J lost 4 bases, and 11 bases stayed unmatched. Germline V CDR1 and CDR2: SGHAT, FQNNGV. The DNA of the CDR3 is TGTGCCAGCGAGCCCGGGGGGACTCTGTACAATGAGCAGTTCTTC. It encodes CASEPGGTLYNEQFF.

The chain recombines TRBV30 with TRBJ2-1, with 13 bases matching TRBD2. Germline V gene sequence: CDR1 GTSNPN, CDR2 SVGIG (reference sequence). The CDR3 consists of 16 residues. The trim removed 2 bases at V and 3 bases at J, leaving 4 bases unmatched. Written as DNA, the CDR3 is TGTGCCTGGAGTTACAGGACTAGCGGGAGCTACAATGAGCAGTTCTTC. Its protein is CAWSYRTSGSYNEQFF.

The V and J genes are TRBV7-9 and TRBJ1-2, with 7 nucleotides matching TRBD1. Germline trimming cut 4 bases from V and 7 bases from J; bases unmatched to any gene: 9. Per germline, CDR1 SEHNR and CDR2 FQNEAQ (reference sequence). The CDR3 is 14 amino acids. As DNA, the CDR3 is TGTGCCAGCAGCTCCCCACAGGGGTATGGTGGCTACACCTTC. Its translation: CASSSPQGYGGYTF.

This chain uses TRBV30 with TRBJ1-2, with D hard to call. CDR1 is GTSNPN and CDR2 is SVGIG in the germline V gene (reference sequence). The CDR3 runs to 13 residues. V was cut by 2 bases and J by 4 bases, with 11 bases left in between. CDR3 DNA: TGTGCCTGGAGTTCGAGGCCCAGCTATGGCTACACCTTC. Translated, it gives CAWSSRPSYGYTF. The full variable domain, its missing parts supplied by reference TRBV30 and TRBJ1-2, is SQTIHQWPATLVQPVGSPLSLECTVEGTSNPNLYWYRQAAGRGLQLLFYSVGIGQISSEVPQNLSASRPQDRQFILSSKKLLLSDSGFYLCAWSSRPSYGYTFGSGTRLTVV.

The chain links TRBV4-1 to TRBJ2-5, with no clear D. Germline V gene lookup returns CDR1 MGHRA and CDR2 YSYEKL. Trimming stripped 0 bases from V and 5 bases from J, with 10 bases between. The CDR3 has 14 amino acids. The DNA for the CDR3 is TGCGCCAGCAGCCAAGACTGGGTCTCGGAGACCCAGTACTTC. Amino acid sequence: CASSQDWVSETQYF.

J is TRBJ1-1 and V is TRBV7-9; D is possibly TRBD1 (5 bases). Trimming left V 5 bases short and J 5 bases short, with 15 bases between. This CDR3 spans 14 amino acids. Germline V lookup: CDR1 SEHNR, CDR2 FQNEAQ (reference sequence). The CDR3 DNA reads TGTGCCAGCAGCCCTAGCGGGGGTGGGACTGAAGCTTTCTTT. It is translated as CASSPSGGGTEAFF. Based on the CDR3 plus reference TRBV7-9 and TRBJ1-1, the full variable domain is DTGVSQNPRHKITKRGQNVTFRCDPISEHNRLYWYRQTLGQGPEFLTYFQNEAQLEKSRLLSDRFSAERPKGSFSTLEIQRTEQGDSAMYLCASSPSGGGTEAFFGQGTRLTVV.

The V call is TRBV7-9, the J call TRBJ1-2; TRBD1 agrees at 10 bases. The CDR3 consists of 18 residues. V trimming: 5 bases; J trimming: 2 bases; junction bases outside the gene matches: 14. Germline CDR1 reads SEHNR; CDR2 reads FQNEAQ (reference sequence). CDR3 protein: CASSGYLPGQGRNYGYTF. CDR3 DNA sequence: TGTGCCAGCAGCGGTTACCTTCCGGGACAGGGGCGAAACTATGGCTACACCTTC.